This passage covers 7 T cell receptor beta chains from one sample sequenced in a study of T cells in localized non-small cell lung cancer. Repertoires were generated with immunoSEQ multiplex PCR, while TCRdb's copy carries only in-frame clones and drops some. The top ten hold about 4.5% of the sample, which has several thousand clones, about 92% seen once. The sample was peripheral blood mononuclear cells, taken before any cancer treatment. The origin of the receptors is an older male donor with stage II lung adenocarcinoma.

The CDR3 sequence: CASSLNLGTEAFF. Here the CDR3 DNA reads TGTGCCAGCAGTTTAAATCTAGGAACTGAAGCTTTCTTT. The chain has TRBV28 and TRBJ1-1; no clear D gene. The ends were cut back, 2 bases at V and 5 bases at J, with 9 bases in the middle. This CDR3 contains 13 residues. The germline gives CDR1 MDHEN, CDR2 SYDVKM.

The J gene is TRBJ1-1, the V gene TRBV4-3; D gene ambiguous. V shed 4 bases and J shed 5 bases, with 11 bases lying between them. This CDR3 has 13 amino acids. CDR1 and CDR2 (germline): LGHNA, YSLEER. CDR3 residues: CASSLLASTEAFF. The CDR3 nucleotides read TGCGCCAGCAGCCTCCTAGCGAGTACTGAAGCTTTCTTT.

The table lists this clone with a count of one. The rearrangement uses TRBV7-2 and TRBJ2-5, with D possibly being TRBD1 (6 bases). The V and J ends lost 7 bases and 2 bases respectively, with 17 bases between them. The CDR3 runs 15 residues. Germline CDR1 is SGHTA and CDR2 is FQGNSA. The CDR3 is CASTEGVGGQETQYF. CDR3 DNA sequence: TGTGCCAGCACCGAGGGGGTCGGTGGTCAAGAGACCCAGTACTTC.

This chain joins TRBV15 and TRBJ1-1; 7 positions agree with TRBD1. In germline, CDR1 is LNHNV, CDR2 YYDKDF (reference sequence). Trimming took 5 bases from V and 1 from J; bases not matched to a gene: 7. This CDR3 is built from 15 residues. The CDR3 DNA is TGTGCCACCAGCCCGGGACAGACCTCGAACACTGAAGCTTTCTTT. It yields the protein CATSPGQTSNTEAFF.

The CDR3 loop reads CASSQGRGETQYF. The CDR3 DNA reads as TGCGCCAGCAGCCAAGGACGAGGGGAGACCCAGTACTTC. The genes are TRBV4-3 and TRBJ2-5; D might be TRBD2 (5 bases). The CDR3 spans 13 residues. From germline, CDR1 is LGHNA and CDR2 YSLEER. V was cut by 1 base and J by 5 bases, with 8 bases left in between.

The chain combines TRBV5-1 with TRBJ1-1, with D tentatively TRBD1 (5 bases). The CDR3 covers 15 residues. V was cut by 0 bases and J by 5 bases, with 14 bases left in between. CDR1 is SGHRS, CDR2 YFSETQ, per germline. The CDR3 bases are TGCGCCAGCAGCTTGGCCGGGGCAGAAAGTACTGAAGCTTTCTTT. This encodes CASSLAGAESTEAFF. The full variable domain, with the rest looked up from reference TRBV5-1 and TRBJ1-1, is KAGVTQTPRYLIKTRGQQVTLSCSPISGHRSVSWYQQTPGQGLQFLFEYFSETQRNKGNFPGRFSGRQFSNSRSEMNVSTLELGDSALYLCASSLAGAESTEAFFGQGTRLTVV.

A few counts support this clone. The chain carries TRBV7-2 and TRBJ2-1; no definite D call. CDR3 length: 15 amino acids. Germline V gene lookup returns CDR1 SGHTA and CDR2 FQGNSA. V lost 5 bases, J lost 6 bases, and 17 bases lay in between. The CDR3 is CASSRAPSPGNEQFF. The CDR3 coding sequence is TGTGCCAGCAGCCGTGCCCCCTCACCGGGCAATGAGCAGTTCTTC.